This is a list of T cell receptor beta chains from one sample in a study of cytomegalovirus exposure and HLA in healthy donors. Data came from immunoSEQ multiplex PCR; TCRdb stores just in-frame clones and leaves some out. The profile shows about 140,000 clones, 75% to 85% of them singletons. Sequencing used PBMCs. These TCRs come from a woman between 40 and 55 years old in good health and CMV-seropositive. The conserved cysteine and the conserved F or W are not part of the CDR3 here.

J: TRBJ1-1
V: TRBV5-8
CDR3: ASSLQMNTEAF

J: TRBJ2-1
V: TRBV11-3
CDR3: ASSLGLAGVNEQF

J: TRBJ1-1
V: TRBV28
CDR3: ASSSSQGNTEAF

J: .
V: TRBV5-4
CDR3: ASSLAPGQGSGEQY

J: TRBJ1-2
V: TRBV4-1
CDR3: ASSLGAGPNYGYT

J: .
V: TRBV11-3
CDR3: ASSLSGQGRDEQY

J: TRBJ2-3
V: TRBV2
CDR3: ASSGRTLGDTQY

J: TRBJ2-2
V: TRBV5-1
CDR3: ASTTGNTGELF

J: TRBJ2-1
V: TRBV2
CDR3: ASSEGRGSYNEQF

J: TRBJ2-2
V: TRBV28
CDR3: AIQKRTGDKTGELF

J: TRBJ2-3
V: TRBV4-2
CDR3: ASSQAAGDGTQY

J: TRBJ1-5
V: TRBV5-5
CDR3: ASSLLGANQPQH

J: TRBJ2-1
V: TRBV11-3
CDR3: ASSLDQGGSFSSSYNEQF

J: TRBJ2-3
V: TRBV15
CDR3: ATSRDPRAADTQY

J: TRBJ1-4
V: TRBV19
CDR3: ASKGLNEKLF

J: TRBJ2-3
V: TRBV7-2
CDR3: ASSPGTSVDTQY

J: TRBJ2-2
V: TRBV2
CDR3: ATSNSGELF

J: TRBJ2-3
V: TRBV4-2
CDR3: ASSPVATLTDTQY

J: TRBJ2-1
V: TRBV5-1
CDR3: ASSTGLAGGLNEQF

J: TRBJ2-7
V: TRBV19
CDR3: ASRRTSQGRDEQY

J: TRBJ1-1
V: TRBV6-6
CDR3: ASSYVGQGPLGAF

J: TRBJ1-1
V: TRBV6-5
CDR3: ASSYLGGRTEAF

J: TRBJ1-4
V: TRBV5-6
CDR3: ASSLIGTANEKLF

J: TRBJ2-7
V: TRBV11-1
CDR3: ASSFSDRGSGEQY

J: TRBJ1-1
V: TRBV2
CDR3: ASSEIRQGSAEAF

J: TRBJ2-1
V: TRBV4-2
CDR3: ASNHPAPQINEQF

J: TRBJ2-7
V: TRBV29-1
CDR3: SVERQGTYEQY

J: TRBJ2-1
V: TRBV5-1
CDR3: ASSLVPSGPNEQF

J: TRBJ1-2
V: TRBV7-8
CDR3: ASSLGGQGANYGYT

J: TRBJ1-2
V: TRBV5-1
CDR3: ASSLTGQGAYGYT

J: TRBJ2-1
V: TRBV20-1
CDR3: SAPGLEDQF

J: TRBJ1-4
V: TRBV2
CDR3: ASSAGFNEKLF

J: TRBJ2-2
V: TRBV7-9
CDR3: SSSLIRGLNTGELF

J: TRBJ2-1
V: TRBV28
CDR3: ASTGTSGSNEQF

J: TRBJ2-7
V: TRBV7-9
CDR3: ASRESGGGGAYEQY

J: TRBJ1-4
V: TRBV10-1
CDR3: ASSGPNRGSPATNEKLF

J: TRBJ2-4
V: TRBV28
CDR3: ASSSLRDALRSLAKNIQY

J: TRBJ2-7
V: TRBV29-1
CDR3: SVGGGGSSYEQY

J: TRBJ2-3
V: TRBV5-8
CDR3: ASNPGLAGSGTQY

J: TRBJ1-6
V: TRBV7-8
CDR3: ASSSNRGPLH

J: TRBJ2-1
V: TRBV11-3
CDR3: ASSPRQGALGNEQF

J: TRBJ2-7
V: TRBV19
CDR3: ASSMGLNYEQY

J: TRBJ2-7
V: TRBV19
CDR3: ASSPDPNREQY

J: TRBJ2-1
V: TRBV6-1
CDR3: ASSDQGPYNEQF

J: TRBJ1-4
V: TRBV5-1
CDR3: ASSLATGPPNEKLF

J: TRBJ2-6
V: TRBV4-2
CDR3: ASSQDSSGANVLT

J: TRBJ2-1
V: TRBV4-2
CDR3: ASSQVPISGSSYNEQF

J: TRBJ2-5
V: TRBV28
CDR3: AGGTGRETQY

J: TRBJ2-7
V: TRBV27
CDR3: ASGSLAGGSYEQY

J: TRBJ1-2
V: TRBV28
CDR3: ASTFAGTSYGYT